The 12 T cell receptor beta chains presented below share a single source sample, sequenced in a study of CD8+CD57+ T cells in acquired aplastic anemia. Genomic DNA served as template for TCR beta VDJ and CDR3 profiling. TCRdb fed the reads into MiXCR, producing one record per CDR3 protein. The top ten hold approximately 4% of the sample, which has 400,000 to 450,000 distinct CDR3 sequences, 55% to 75% seen once. Input material: sorted CD4+, CD8+, or CD8+CD57+ T cells (not recorded which) from PBMCs. The receptors originated from a human donor in good health, serving as a control.

Comments on this clonotype: At one boundary the junction diverges from the germline segment, which might be a read error. This rearrangement joins TRBV24-1 to TRBJ2-1; the D is unclear. Germline V gene lookup returns CDR1 KGHDR and CDR2 SFDVKD. The CDR3 is 12 amino acids. CDR3 in amino acids: CATSDWPDTQFF. The CDR3 DNA follows: TGTGCCACCAGTGATTGGCCAGATACGCAGTTCTTT.

About this clonotype itself: No conserved phenylalanine or tryptophan is present at the end of the CDR3, so a read error is the likely explanation. The chain is built from TRBV7-9 and TRBJ1-3; D unresolved. From germline, CDR1 is SEHNR and CDR2 FQNEAQ (reference sequence). The CDR3 has 12 amino acids. Trimming stripped 3 bases from V and 2 bases from J, with 2 bases between. The CDR3 bases are TGTGCCAGCAGCTTGGCTGGAAACACCATATATGTT. It encodes CASSLAGNTIYV.

J is TRBJ1-5 and V is TRBV4-1; D remains ambiguous. Germline V gene lookup returns CDR1 MGHRA and CDR2 YSYEKL. This CDR3 region has 15 residues. Trimming stripped 6 bases from V and 7 bases from J, with 19 bases between. For the CDR3, the DNA is TGCGCCAGCAGTCGCGGGGAGCGGGGAGACCAGCCCCAGCATTTT. As protein: CASSRGERGDQPQHF.

Many counts were recorded for this clonotype. The V call is TRBV20-1, the J call TRBJ2-1, with D uncertain. The CDR3 has 14 amino acids. Germline V lookup: CDR1 DFQATT, CDR2 SNEGSKA (reference sequence). V gave up 5 bases and J gave up 5 bases, with 16 bases separating them. CDR3 region: CSAYDGRANNEQFF. The CDR3 nucleotides read TGCAGTGCTTACGACGGCCGGGCTAACAATGAGCAGTTCTTC.

This clonotype was picked up a small number of times. This clone may be a read error of a much larger clone one base away. The chain is built from TRBV6-2 or TRBV6-3 and TRBJ2-7, with 7 bases aligning to TRBD1. The germline V gene encodes CDR1 MNHEY and CDR2 SVGEGT. V gave up 2 bases and J gave up 4 bases; unmatched junction bases: 20. This CDR3 contains 19 residues. CDR3 nucleotides: TGTGCCAGCAGTTACCACCATCCACGTTTCGGGACAGCTCCGTACGAGCAGTACTTC. It is translated as CASSYHHPRFGTAPYEQYF.

This clonotype has just one count. The genes are TRBV2 and TRBJ2-5; the match to TRBD2 covers 10 bases. The CDR3 runs to 16 residues. Germline V lookup: CDR1 SNHLY, CDR2 FYNNEI. V was clipped by 6 bases and J by 0 bases; unmatched bases: 7. The CDR3 sequence: CASRLLSGGYQETQYF. The CDR3 nucleotides are TGTGCCAGCAGGCTCCTTAGCGGGGGGTACCAAGAGACCCAGTACTTC.

This clonotype was detected once. At one boundary the junction diverges from the germline segment, which might be a read error. The chain joins TRBV5-1 to TRBJ1-1; no clear D. The germline V gene has CDR1 SGHRS and CDR2 YFSETQ. The CDR3 runs to 12 residues. In DNA form, the CDR3 reads TGTGCCAGCAGTTTGCTCCAGAGTGAAGATTTCTTT. Protein: CASSLLQSEDFF.

The chain has TRBV7-9 and TRBJ2-7, with D perhaps being TRBD1 or TRBD2 (5 bases each). From germline, CDR1 is SEHNR and CDR2 FQNEAQ (reference sequence). CDR3 length equals 15 residues. V dropped 6 bases and J dropped 4 bases, with 19 bases sitting between them. Here the CDR3 reads CASRPGGVGEYEQYF. CDR3 nucleotide sequence: TGTGCCAGCAGGCCCGGCGGCGTAGGGGAGTACGAGCAGTACTTC.

The chain recombines TRBV19 with TRBJ2-5; TRBD1 matches 7 bases. The CDR3 contains 14 residues. Germline V gene sequence: CDR1 LNHDA, CDR2 SQIVND (reference sequence). The V and J ends lost 5 bases and 5 bases, in that order; junction bases with no gene match: 8. The CDR3 sequence is CASSAYRGLETQYF. The CDR3 region has the DNA TGTGCCAGTAGTGCATACAGGGGCCTTGAGACCCAGTACTTC.

There are many counts of this clonotype. The chain has TRBV9 and TRBJ1-3; D unclear. Looked up from germline, CDR1 is SGDLS and CDR2 is YYNGEE. Trimming cost V 2 bases and J 3 bases, with 9 bases left between them. The length of the CDR3 is 14 residues. The CDR3: CASSVDDFGNTIYF. Written as DNA, the CDR3 is TGTGCCAGCAGCGTTGACGATTTTGGAAACACCATATATTTT.

This clonotype was recorded many times. This sequence joins TRBV19 and TRBJ2-1, with 12 bases aligning to TRBD1. The germline V gene has CDR1 LNHDA and CDR2 SQIVND (reference sequence). The CDR3 covers 15 residues. The trim removed 8 bases at V and 9 bases at J, leaving 11 bases unmatched. The CDR3, as DNA: TGTGCCAGTTGGGACAGGGGGCGAGGGTTTGGTGAGCAGTTCTTC. Its translation is CASWDRGRGFGEQFF. The whole variable domain, filled in from reference TRBV19 and TRBJ2-1, reads DGGITQSPKYLFRKEGQNVTLSCEQNLNHDAMYWYRQDPGQGLRLIYYSQIVNDFQKGDIAEGYSVSREKKESFPLTVTSAQKNPTAFYLCASWDRGRGFGEQFFGPGTRLTVL.

V gene TRBV20-1 combines with J gene TRBJ2-7; possible D gene TRBD1, 5 bases. This CDR3 is 15 amino acids long. Germline V gene lookup returns CDR1 DFQATT and CDR2 SNEGSKA (reference sequence). The V and J ends lost 5 bases and 5 bases respectively, with 22 bases between them. The CDR3 region is CSAPTHRNKLHEQYF. The DNA of the CDR3 is TGCAGTGCTCCTACCCACAGGAATAAGCTCCACGAGCAGTACTTC.